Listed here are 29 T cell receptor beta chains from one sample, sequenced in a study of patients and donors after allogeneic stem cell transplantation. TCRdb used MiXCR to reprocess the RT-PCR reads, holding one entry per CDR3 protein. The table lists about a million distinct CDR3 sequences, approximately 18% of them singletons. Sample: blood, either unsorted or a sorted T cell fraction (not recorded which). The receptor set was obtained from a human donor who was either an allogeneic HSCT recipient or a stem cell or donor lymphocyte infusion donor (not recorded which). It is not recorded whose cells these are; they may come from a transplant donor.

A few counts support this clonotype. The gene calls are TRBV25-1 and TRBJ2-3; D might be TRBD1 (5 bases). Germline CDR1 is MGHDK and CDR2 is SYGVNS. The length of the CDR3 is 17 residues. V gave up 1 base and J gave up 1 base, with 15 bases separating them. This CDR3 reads CASSESMGLSGTDTQYF. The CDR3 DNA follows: TGTGCCAGCAGTGAATCCATGGGGCTGTCCGGCACAGATACGCAGTATTTT.

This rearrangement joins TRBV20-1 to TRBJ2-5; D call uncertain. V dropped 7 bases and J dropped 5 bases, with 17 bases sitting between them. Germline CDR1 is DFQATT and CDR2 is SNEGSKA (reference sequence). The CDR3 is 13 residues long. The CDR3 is CSVKRQVEETQYF. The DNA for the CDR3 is TGCAGTGTAAAGCGCCAGGTCGAGGAGACCCAGTACTTC.

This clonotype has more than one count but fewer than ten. CDR3 bases: TGTGCCAGCAGCTCAGGGACAGCTGGAGGTGAAGCTTTCTTT. This codes for CASSSGTAGGEAFF. The chain couples TRBV7-2 to TRBJ1-1, with 7 bases lining up with TRBD1. The CDR3 extends over 14 amino acids. V gave up 4 bases and J gave up 7 bases; unmatched junction bases: 9. Germline V gene sequence: CDR1 SGHTA, CDR2 FQGNSA. Together with reference TRBV7-2 and TRBJ1-1, the CDR3 gives the full variable domain: GAGVSQSPSNKVTEKGKDVELRCDPISGHTALYWYRQSLGQGLEFLIYFQGNSAPDKSGLPSDRFSAERTGGSVSTLTIQRTQQEDSAVYLCASSSGTAGGEAFFGQGTRLTVV.

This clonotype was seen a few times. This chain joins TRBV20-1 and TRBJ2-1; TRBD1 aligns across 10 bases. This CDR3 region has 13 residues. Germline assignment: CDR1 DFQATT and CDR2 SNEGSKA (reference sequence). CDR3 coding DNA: TGCAGCGTGGACAGGGGGGGAACCAATGAGCAGTTCTTC. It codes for CSVDRGGTNEQFF.

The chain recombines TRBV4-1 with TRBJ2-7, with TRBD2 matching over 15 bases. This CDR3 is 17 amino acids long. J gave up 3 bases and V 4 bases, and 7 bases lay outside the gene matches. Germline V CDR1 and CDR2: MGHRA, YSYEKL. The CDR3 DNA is TGCGCCAGCAGCCTTGGACTAGCGGGAGGGTTATTCTACGAGCAGTACTTC. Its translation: CASSLGLAGGLFYEQYF.

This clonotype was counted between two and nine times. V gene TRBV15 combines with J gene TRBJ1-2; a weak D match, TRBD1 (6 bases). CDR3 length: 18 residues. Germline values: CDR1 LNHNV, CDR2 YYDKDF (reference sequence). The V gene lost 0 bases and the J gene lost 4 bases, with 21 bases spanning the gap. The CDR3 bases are TGTGCCACCAGCAGAGATCTAGGACAGTCCAATAGGGGCTATGGCTACACCTTC. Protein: CATSRDLGQSNRGYGYTF.

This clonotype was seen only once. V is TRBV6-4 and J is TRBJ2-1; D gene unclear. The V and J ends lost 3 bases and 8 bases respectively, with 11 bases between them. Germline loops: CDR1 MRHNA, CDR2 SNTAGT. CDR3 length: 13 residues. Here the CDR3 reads CASSESVVDEQFF. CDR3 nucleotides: TGTGCCAGCAGTGAATCCGTGGTGGATGAGCAGTTCTTC.

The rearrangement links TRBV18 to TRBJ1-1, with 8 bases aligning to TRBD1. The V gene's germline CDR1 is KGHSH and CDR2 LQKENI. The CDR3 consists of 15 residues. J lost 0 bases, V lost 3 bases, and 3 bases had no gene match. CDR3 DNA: TGTGCCAGCTCACCGAAACAGGGGGTGAACACTGAAGCTTTCTTT. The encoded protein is CASSPKQGVNTEAFF.

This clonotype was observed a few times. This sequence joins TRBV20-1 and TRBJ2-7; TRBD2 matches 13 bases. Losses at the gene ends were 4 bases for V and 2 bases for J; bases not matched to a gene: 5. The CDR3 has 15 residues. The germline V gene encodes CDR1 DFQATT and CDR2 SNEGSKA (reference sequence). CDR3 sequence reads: CSATGTSGTAYEQYF. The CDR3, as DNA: TGCAGTGCTACCGGGACTAGCGGGACCGCCTACGAGCAGTACTTC.

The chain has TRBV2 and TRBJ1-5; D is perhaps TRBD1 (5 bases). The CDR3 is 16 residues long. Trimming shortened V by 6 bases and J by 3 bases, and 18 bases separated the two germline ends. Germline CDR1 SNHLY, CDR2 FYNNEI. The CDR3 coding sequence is TGTGCCAGCAGGGATGGAGCGAGGGGCCCCAATCAGCCCCAGCATTTT. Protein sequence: CASRDGARGPNQPQHF. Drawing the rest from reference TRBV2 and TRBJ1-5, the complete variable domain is EPEVTQTPSHQVTQMGQEVILRCVPISNHLYFYWYRQILGQKVEFLVSFYNNEISEKSEIFDDQFSVERPDGSNFTLKIRSTKLEDSAMYFCASRDGARGPNQPQHFGDGTRLSIL.

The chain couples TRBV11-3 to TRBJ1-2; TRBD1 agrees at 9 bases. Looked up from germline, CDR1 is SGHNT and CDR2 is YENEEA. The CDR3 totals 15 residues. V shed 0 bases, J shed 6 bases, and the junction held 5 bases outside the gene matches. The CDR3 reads CASSLEYRGRDGYTF. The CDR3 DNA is TGTGCCAGCAGCTTAGAATACAGGGGGCGCGATGGCTACACCTTC.

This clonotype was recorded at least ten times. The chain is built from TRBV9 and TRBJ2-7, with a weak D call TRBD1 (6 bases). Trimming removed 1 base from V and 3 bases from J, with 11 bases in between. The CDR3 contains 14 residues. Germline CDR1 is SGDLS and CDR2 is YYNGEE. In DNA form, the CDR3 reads TGTGCCAGCAGCGTATGGGACACCTTCTACGAGCAGTACTTC. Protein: CASSVWDTFYEQYF.

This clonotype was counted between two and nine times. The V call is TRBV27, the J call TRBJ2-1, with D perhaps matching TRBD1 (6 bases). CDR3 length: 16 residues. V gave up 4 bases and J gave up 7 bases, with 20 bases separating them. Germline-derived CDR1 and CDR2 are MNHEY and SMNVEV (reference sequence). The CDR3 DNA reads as TGTGCCAGCAGTTCTCCCCCAGGGGTTGGGGGAAATGAGCAGTTCTTC. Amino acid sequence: CASSSPPGVGGNEQFF.

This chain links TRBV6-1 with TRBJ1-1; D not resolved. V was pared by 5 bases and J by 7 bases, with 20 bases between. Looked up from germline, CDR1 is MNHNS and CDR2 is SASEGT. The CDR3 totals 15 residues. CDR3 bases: TGTGCCAGCAGTCGAAAAGGCGGAGGGTCGGGTGAAGCTTTCTTT. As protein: CASSRKGGGSGEAFF.

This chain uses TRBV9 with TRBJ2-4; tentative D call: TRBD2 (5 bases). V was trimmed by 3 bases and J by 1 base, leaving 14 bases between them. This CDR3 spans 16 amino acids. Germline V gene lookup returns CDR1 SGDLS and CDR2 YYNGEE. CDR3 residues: CASSGGDATAKNIQYF. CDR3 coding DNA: TGTGCCAGCAGCGGGGGAGATGCCACGGCCAAAAACATTCAGTACTTC.

CDR3 protein: CASGLGGQRTGELFF. The CDR3 nucleotides read TGTGCTAGTGGTTTGGGGGGACAGCGAACCGGGGAGCTGTTTTTT. This chain uses TRBV12-5 with TRBJ2-2; 7 positions match TRBD1. This CDR3 has 15 residues. With 1 base clipped from V and 5 bases from J, the junction kept 4 bases outside the gene matches. The V gene's germline CDR1 is LGHNT and CDR2 FRNRAP. Supplemented by reference TRBV12-5 and TRBJ2-2, the full variable domain reads DARVTQTPRHKVTEMGQEVTMRCQPILGHNTVFWYRQTMMQGLELLAYFRNRAPLDDSGMPKDRFSAEMPDATLATLKIQPSEPRDSAVYFCASGLGGQRTGELFFGEGSRLTVL.

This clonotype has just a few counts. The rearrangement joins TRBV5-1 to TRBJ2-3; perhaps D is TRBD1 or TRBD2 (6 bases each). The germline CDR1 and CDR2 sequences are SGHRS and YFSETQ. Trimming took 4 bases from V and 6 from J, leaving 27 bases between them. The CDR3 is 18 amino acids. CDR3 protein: CASSVAGNRLGGLDTQYF. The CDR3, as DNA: TGCGCCAGCAGCGTGGCTGGTAACCGACTAGGGGGTCTGGATACGCAGTATTTT. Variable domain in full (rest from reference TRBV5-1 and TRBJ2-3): KAGVTQTPRYLIKTRGQQVTLSCSPISGHRSVSWYQQTPGQGLQFLFEYFSETQRNKGNFPGRFSGRQFSNSRSEMNVSTLELGDSALYLCASSVAGNRLGGLDTQYFGPGTRLTVL.

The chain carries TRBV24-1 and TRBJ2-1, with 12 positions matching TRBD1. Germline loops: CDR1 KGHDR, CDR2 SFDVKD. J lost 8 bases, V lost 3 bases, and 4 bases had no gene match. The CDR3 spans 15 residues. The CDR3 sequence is CATSDTGQGAYEQFF. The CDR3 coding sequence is TGTGCCACCAGTGATACGGGACAGGGGGCTTATGAGCAGTTCTTC.

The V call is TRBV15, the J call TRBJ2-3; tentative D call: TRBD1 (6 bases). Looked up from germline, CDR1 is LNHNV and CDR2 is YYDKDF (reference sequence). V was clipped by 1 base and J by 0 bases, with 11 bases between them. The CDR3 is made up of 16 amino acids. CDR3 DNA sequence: TGTGCCACCAGCAGAGTTAGGACAGAGAGCACAGATACGCAGTATTTT. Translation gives CATSRVRTESTDTQYF.

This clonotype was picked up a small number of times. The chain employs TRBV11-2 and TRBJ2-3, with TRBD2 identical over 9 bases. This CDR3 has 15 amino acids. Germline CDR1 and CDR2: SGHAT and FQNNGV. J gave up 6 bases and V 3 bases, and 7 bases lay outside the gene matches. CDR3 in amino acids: CASSLRGGPLDTQYF. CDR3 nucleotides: TGTGCCAGCAGCTTGCGGGGGGGCCCGTTGGATACGCAGTATTTT.

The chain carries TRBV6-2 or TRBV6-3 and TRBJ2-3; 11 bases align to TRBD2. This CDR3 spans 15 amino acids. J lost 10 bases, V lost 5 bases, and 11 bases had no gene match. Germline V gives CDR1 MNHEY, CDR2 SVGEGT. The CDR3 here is CASSKLTSGIGAQYF. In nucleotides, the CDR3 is TGTGCCAGCAGTAAATTGACTAGCGGGATAGGCGCGCAGTATTTT.

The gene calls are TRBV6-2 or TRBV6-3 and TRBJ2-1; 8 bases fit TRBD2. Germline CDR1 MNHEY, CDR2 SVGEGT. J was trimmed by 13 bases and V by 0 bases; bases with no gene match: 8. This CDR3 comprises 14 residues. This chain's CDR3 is CASSYSSISGGQFF. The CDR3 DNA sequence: TGTGCCAGCAGTTACTCGAGTATCAGCGGGGGACAGTTCTTC.

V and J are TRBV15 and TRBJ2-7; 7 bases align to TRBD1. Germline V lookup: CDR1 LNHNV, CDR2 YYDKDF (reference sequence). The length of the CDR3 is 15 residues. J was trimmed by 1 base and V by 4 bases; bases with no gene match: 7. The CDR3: CATSINPGQSYEQYF. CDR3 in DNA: TGTGCCACCAGCATAAACCCGGGACAGTCCTACGAGCAGTACTTC.

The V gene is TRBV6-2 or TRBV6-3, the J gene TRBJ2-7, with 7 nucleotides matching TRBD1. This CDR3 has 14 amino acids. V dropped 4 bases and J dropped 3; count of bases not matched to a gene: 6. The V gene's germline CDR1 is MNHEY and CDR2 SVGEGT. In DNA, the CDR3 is TGTGCCAGCAGTTCGGGCAGGGGGAGCTACGAGCAGTACTTC. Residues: CASSSGRGSYEQYF.

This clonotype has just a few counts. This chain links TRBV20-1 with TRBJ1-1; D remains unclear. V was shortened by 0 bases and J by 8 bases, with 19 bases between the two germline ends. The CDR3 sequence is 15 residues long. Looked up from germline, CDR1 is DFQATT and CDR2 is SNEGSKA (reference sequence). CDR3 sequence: CSARDRERGFPEAFF. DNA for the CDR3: TGCAGTGCTAGAGATCGAGAGCGTGGGTTCCCAGAAGCTTTCTTT.

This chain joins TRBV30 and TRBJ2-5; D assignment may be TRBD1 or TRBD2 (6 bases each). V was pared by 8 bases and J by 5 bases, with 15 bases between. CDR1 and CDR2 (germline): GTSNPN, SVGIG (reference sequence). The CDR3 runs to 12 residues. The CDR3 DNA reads TGTGCCGGAAGGGGGGCTGGGGAGACCCAGTACTTC. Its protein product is CAGRGAGETQYF.

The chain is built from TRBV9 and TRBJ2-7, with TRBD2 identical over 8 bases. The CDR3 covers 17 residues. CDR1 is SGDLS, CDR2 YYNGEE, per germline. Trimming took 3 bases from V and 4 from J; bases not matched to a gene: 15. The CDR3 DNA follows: TGTGCCAGCAGCGCCGAGGAGGGTGGGCGGGAGGTATACGAGCAGTACTTC. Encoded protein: CASSAEEGGREVYEQYF.

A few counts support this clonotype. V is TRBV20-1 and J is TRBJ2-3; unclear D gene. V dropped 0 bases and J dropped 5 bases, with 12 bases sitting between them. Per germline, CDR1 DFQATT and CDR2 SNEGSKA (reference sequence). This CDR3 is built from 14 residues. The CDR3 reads CSARDIRMGDTQYF. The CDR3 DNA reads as TGCAGTGCTAGAGATATCAGGATGGGAGATACGCAGTATTTT.

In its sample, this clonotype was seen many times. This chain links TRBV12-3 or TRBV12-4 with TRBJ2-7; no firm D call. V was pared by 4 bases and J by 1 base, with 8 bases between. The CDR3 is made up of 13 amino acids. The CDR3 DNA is TGTGCCAGCAGTTCAGACCTATCCTACGAGCAGTACTTC. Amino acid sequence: CASSSDLSYEQYF.